This T cell receptor (beta chain) was identified during a study of blood T cell repertoires in COVID-19. At the level of the study: COVID-19 samples, acute and convalescent, were from the United States, Italy and Spain. T cells, B-cell-depleted T cells, or PBMCs supplied cDNA or gDNA.

Original handling: For nucleated cells, counts were estimated from reference gene primer amplification. The data were produced by immunoSEQ multiplex PCR, yet TCRdb's version contains in-frame clones alone and is incomplete. The DNA gave D and trimming, while V, J and clone size come from that table. The table shows 150,000 to 200,000 clones, with about 90% occurring only once. This sequence was found in a human donor with acute COVID-19. The donor label of this sample is uncertain. The material sequenced was PBMCs or T cells enriched from blood (not recorded which).

The CDR3 DNA is TGTGCCAGCAGCTGGGGGGGACGGAAGGAAAAATCGAACACCGGGGAGCTGTTTTTT. Translating gives CASSWGGRKEKSNTGELFF. V is TRBV7-3 and J is TRBJ2-2; TRBD2 matches at 7 bases. Germline V gives CDR1 SGHTA, CDR2 FQGTGA. CDR3 length equals 19 residues. J gave up 0 bases and V 4 bases, and 14 bases lay outside the gene matches.